This entry features one T cell receptor beta chain sequence. Its specificity is unknown. The method was immunoSEQ multiplex PCR; TCRdb's version includes in-frame clones alone and lacks a portion of them. Of a few hundred thousand clones in the sample, approximately 91% were seen once. This sample stems from a study of cytomegalovirus exposure and HLA in healthy donors. Findings and limits, study-wide: Some TCR beta chains (roughly 160 of them) were listed as cytomegalovirus-associated. According to a later analysis, TCR clusters from the first cohort tended to co-occur in the roughly 110 validation repertoires. It was reportedly the case that the classifier diagnosed cytomegalovirus status with high specificity and sensitivity.

V was pared by 3 bases and J by 4 bases, with 6 bases of the junction left unmatched. The germline CDR1 and CDR2 sequences are MGHRA and YSYEKL. The length of the CDR3 is 15 residues. The source is a man in his thirties or forties in good health and CMV-seronegative. The chain employs TRBV4-1 and TRBJ2-3; 8 nucleotides line up with TRBD2. The sequenced sample was PBMCs. The CDR3 region is CASSHPSGGADTQYF. CDR3 sequence (DNA): TGCGCCAGCAGCCACCCCTCGGGGGGGGCAGATACGCAGTATTTT.